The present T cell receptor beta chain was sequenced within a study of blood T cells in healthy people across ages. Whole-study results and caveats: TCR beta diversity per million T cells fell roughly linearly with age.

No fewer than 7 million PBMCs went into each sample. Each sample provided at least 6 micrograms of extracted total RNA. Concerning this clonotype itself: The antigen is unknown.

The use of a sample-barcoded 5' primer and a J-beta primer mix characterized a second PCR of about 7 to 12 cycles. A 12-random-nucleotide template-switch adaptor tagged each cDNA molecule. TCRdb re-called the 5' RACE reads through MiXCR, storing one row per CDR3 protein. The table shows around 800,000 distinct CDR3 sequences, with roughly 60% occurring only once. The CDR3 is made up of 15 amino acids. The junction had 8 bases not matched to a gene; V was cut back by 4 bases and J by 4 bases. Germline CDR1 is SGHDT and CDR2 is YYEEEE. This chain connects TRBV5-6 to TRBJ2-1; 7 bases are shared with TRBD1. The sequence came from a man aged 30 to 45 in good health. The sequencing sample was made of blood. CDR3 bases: TGTGCCAGCAGCCCGGACAGGTGGGATTACAATGAGCAGTTCTTC. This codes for CASSPDRWDYNEQFF.